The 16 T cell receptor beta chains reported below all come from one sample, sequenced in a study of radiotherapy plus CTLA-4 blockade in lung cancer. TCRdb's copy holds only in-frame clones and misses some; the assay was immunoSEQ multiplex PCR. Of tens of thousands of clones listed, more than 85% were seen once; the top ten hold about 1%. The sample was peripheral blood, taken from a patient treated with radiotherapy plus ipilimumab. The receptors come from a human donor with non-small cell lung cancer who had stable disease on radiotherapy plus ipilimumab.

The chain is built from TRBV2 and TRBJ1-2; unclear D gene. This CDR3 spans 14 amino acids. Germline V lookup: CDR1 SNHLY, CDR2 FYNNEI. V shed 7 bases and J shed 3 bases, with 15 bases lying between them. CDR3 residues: CASIRGGSHYGYTF. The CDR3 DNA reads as TGTGCCAGCATCCGGGGTGGCAGCCACTATGGCTACACCTTC.

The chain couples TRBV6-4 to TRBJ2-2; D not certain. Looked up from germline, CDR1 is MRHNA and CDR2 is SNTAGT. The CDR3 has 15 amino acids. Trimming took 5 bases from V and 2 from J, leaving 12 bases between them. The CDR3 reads CASSQTPGNTGELFF. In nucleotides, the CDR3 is TGTGCCAGCAGTCAGACCCCCGGTAACACCGGGGAGCTGTTTTTT.

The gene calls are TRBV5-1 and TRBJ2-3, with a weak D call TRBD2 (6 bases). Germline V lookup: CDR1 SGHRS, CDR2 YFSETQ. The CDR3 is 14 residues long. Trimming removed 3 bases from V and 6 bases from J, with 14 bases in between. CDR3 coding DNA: TGCGCCAGCAGCTGGGGACTTTCAGAGGATACGCAGTATTTT. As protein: CASSWGLSEDTQYF. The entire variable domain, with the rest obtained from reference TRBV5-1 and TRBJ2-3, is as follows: KAGVTQTPRYLIKTRGQQVTLSCSPISGHRSVSWYQQTPGQGLQFLFEYFSETQRNKGNFPGRFSGRQFSNSRSEMNVSTLELGDSALYLCASSWGLSEDTQYFGPGTRLTVL.

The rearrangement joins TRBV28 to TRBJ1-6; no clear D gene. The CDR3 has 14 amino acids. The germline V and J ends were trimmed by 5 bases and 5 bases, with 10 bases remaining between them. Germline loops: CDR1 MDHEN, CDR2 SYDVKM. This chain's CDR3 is CASSLYGDNSPLHF. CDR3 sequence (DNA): TGTGCCAGCAGTCTTTATGGGGATAATTCACCCCTCCACTTT.

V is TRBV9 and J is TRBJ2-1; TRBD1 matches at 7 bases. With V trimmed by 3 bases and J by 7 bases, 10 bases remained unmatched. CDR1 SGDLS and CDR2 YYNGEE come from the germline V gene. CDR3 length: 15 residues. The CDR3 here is CASSAQWGRGNEQFF. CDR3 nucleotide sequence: TGTGCCAGCAGCGCCCAATGGGGCAGGGGGAATGAGCAGTTCTTC.

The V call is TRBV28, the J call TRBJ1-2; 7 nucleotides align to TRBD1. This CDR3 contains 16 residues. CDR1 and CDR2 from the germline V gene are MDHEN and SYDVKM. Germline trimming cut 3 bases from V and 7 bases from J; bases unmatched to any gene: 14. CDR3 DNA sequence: TGTGCCAGCAGTTTCGGGCGGAGGCAGGGGGTCGGTGGCTACACCTTC. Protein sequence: CASSFGRRQGVGGYTF.

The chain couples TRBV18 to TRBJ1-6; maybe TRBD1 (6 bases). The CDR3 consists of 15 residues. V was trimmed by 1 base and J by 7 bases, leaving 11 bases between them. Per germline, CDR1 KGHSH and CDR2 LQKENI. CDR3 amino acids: CASSPRGQLNSPLHF. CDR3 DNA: TGTGCCAGCTCACCACGGGGACAATTAAATTCACCCCTCCACTTT.

The CDR3 nucleotides are TGTGCCAGCAGCGTAGGTTTACCACGGGGGCGGATACCCGATACGCAGTATTTT. It is translated as CASSVGLPRGRIPDTQYF. The chain uses TRBV9 and TRBJ2-3; perhaps D is TRBD1 or TRBD2 (6 bases each). Trimming removed 0 bases at V and 6 bases at J, with 23 bases between. Germline V gene data show CDR1 as SGDLS and CDR2 as YYNGEE. CDR3 size: 18 residues.

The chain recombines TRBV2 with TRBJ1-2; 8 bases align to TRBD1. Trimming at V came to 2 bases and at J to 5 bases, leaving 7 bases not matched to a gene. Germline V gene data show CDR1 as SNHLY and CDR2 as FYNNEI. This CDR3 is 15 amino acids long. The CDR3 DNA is TGTGCCAGCAGTGAAAGAGGGACAGGTCCGTATGGCTACACCTTC. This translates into CASSERGTGPYGYTF.

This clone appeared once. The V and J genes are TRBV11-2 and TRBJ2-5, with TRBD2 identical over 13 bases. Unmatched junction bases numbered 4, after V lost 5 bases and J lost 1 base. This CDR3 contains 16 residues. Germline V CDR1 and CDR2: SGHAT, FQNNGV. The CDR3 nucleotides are TGTGCCAGCAGCCCCCGGACTAGCGGGGGCCAAGAGACCCAGTACTTC. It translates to CASSPRTSGGQETQYF. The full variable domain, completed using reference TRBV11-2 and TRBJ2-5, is EAGVAQSPRYKIIEKRQSVAFWCNPISGHATLYWYQQILGQGPKLLIQFQNNGVVDDSQLPKDRFSAERLKGVDSTLKIQPAKLEDSAVYLCASSPRTSGGQETQYFGPGTRLLVL.

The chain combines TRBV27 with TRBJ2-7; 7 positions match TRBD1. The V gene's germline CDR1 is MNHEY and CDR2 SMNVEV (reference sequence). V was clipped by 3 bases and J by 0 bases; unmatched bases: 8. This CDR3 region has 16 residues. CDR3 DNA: TGTGCCAGCAGTTTCCTGGGACAGTTACGCTCCTACGAGCAGTACTTC. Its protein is CASSFLGQLRSYEQYF.

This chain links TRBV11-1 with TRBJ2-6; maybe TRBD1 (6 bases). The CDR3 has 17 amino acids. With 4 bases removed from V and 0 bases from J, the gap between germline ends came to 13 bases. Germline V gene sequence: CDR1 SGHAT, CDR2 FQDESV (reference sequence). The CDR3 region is CASSSRGRTSGANVLTF. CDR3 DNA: TGTGCCAGCAGCTCCAGGGGAAGGACCTCTGGGGCCAACGTCCTGACTTTC. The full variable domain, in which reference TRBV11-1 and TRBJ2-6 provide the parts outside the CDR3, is EAEVAQSPRYKITEKSQAVAFWCDPISGHATLYWYRQILGQGPELLVQFQDESVVDDSQLPKDRFSAERLKGVDSTLKIQPAELGDSAMYLCASSSRGRTSGANVLTFGAGSRLTVL.

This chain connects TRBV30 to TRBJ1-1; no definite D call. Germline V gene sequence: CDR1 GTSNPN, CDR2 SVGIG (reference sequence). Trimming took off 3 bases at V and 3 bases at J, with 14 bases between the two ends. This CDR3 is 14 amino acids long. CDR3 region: CAWRTSKSYTEAFF. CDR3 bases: TGTGCCTGGAGGACCTCCAAAAGCTACACTGAAGCTTTCTTT. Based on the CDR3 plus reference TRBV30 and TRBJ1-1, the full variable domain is SQTIHQWPATLVQPVGSPLSLECTVEGTSNPNLYWYRQAAGRGLQLLFYSVGIGQISSEVPQNLSASRPQDRQFILSSKKLLLSDSGFYLCAWRTSKSYTEAFFGQGTRLTVV.

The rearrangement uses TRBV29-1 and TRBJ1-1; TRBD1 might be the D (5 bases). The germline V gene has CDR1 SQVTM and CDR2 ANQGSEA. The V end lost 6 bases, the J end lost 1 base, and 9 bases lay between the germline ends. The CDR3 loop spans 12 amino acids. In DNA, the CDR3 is TGCAGCGTGGGAAGGGGGAACACTGAAGCTTTCTTT. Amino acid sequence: CSVGRGNTEAFF.

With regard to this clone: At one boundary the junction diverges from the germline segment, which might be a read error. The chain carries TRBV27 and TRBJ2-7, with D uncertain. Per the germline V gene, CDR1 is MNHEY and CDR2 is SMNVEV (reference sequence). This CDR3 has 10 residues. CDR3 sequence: CASSLGDIIF. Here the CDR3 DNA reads TGTGCCAGCAGTTTAGGAGACATAATATTC.

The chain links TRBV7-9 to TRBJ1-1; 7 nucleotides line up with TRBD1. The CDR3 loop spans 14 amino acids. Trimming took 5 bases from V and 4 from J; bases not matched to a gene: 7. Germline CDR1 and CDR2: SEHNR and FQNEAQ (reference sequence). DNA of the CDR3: TGTGCCAGCAGCCGCCAGGGGGATCGCACTGAAGCTTTCTTT. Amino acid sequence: CASSRQGDRTEAFF.